This TCR beta chain originates from a study of T cell responses to AZD1222 COVID-19 vaccine. Assay: immunoSEQ multiplex PCR; the TCRdb copy retains only in-frame clones and omits some. Of 120,000 to 150,000 clones in the sample, 88% are singletons; the top ten hold approximately 3.4%. The CDR3 has 15 residues. V lost 0 bases and J lost 6, with 15 bases in between. The receptor was derived from an adult in good health. The chain links TRBV23-1 to TRBJ2-7, with a tentative D call TRBD1 (5 bases). TRBV23-1 is identified as an open reading frame with a role that is uncertain. This sample comprised peripheral blood, obtained on day 0 of AZD1222 vaccination. The CDR3: CASSQSFYRSPEQYF. The CDR3 bases are TGCGCCAGCAGTCAATCGTTTTACAGGTCGCCCGAGCAGTACTTC.